This T cell receptor (beta chain) was found in a study of T-cell memory formation after mild COVID-19. Ten or more counts support this clonotype. In germline, CDR1 is SGHRS, CDR2 YFSETQ. The V gene end was trimmed by 4 bases and the J gene end by 5 bases; junction bases not matched to a gene: 5. The CDR3 is 13 residues long. TCR alpha and TCR beta cDNA libraries carrying sample barcodes and UMIs were produced by 5'RACE using constant-segment primers. From the 5' RACE reads, TCRdb called clonotypes with MiXCR, one entry per CDR3 protein. The profile shows 580,000 or so distinct CDR3 sequences, about 18% of them singletons.

The TCR sequence derives from an adult woman who had mild COVID-19 (a few samples of this study predate the infection). Cell type and time point are not known. The chain carries TRBV5-1 and TRBJ2-5; the match to TRBD2 covers 7 bases. The source material was PBMCs or a T cell subset sorted from them (not recorded which). The CDR3 nucleotides read TGCGCCAGCAGCCCGGGAGGACGGGAGACCCAGTACTTC. Its translation is CASSPGGRETQYF.